This T cell receptor beta chain derives from a study of CD8+CD57+ T cells in acquired aplastic anemia. Study conclusions and caveats: The study identified 25 to 30 CD8+ CDR3 sequences shared by patients and controls.

Germline CDR1 WNHNN, CDR2 SYGVQD (reference sequence). Germline trimming cut 1 base from V and 7 bases from J; bases unmatched to any gene: 3. The CDR3 has 13 residues. Patients picked for sequencing had shown CD8+CD57+ cell expansion detected by flow cytometry. Everyone among the patients had severe acquired aplastic anemia. With regard to this clonotype: The antigen is unknown. A much larger clone lies one base from this, so it may be a read error.

TCR beta VDJ combinations and CDR3 sequences were profiled from genomic DNA. TCRdb fed the reads into MiXCR, producing one record per CDR3 protein. Among roughly 500,000 distinct CDR3 sequences, around 32% were seen once, and the ten largest hold roughly 0.89%. The clonotype was recovered from a human donor with aplastic anemia. This chain links TRBV10-1 with TRBJ2-7, with TRBD1 matching over 8 bases. Sequenced sample: sorted CD4+, CD8+, or CD8+CD57+ T cells (not recorded which) from PBMCs. CDR3 region: CASSEYRGYEQYF. CDR3 in DNA: TGCGCCAGCAGTGAGTACAGGGGGTATGAGCAGTACTTC.